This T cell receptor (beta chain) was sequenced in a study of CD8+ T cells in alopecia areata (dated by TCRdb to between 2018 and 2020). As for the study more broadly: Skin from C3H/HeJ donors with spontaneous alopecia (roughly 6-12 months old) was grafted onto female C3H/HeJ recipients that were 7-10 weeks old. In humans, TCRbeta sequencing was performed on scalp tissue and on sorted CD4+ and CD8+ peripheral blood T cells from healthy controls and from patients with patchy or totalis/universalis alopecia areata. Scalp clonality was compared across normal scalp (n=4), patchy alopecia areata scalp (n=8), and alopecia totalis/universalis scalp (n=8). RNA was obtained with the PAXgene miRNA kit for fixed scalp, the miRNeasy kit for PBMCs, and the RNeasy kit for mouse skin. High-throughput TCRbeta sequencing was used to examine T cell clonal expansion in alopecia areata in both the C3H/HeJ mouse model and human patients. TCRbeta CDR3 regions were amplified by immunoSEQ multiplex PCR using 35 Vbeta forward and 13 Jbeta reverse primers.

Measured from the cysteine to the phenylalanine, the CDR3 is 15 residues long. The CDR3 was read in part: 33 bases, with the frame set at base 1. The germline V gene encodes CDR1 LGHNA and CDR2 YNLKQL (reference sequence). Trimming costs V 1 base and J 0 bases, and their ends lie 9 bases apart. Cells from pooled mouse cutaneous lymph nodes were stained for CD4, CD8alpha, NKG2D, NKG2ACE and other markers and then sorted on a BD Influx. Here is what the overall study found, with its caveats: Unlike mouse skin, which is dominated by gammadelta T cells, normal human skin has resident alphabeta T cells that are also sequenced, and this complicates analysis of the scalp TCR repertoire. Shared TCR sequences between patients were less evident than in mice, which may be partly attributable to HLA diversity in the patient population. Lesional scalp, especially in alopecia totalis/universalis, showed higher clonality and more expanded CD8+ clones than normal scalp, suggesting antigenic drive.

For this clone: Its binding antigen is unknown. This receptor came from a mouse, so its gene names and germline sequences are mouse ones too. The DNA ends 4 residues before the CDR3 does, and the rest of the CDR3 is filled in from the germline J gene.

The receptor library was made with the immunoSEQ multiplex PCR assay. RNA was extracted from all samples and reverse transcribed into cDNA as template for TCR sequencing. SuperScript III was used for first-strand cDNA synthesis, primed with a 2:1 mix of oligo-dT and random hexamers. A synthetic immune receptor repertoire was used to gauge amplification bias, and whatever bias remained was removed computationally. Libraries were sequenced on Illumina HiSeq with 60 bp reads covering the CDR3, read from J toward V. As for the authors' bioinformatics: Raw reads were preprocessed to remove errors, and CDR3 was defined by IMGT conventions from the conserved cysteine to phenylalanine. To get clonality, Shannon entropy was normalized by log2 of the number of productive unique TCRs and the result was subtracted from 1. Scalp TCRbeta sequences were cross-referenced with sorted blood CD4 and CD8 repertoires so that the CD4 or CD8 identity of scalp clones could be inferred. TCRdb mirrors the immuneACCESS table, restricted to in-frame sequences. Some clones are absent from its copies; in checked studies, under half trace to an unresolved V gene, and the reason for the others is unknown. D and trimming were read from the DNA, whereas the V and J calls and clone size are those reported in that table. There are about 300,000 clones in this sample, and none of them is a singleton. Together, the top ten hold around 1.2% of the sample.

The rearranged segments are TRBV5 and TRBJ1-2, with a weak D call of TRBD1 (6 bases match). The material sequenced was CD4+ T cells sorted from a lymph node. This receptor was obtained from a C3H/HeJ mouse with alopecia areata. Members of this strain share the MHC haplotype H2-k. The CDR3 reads CASSQGQVANSDYTF. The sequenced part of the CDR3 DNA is TGTGCCAGCAGCCAAGGACAGGTTGCAAACTCC.